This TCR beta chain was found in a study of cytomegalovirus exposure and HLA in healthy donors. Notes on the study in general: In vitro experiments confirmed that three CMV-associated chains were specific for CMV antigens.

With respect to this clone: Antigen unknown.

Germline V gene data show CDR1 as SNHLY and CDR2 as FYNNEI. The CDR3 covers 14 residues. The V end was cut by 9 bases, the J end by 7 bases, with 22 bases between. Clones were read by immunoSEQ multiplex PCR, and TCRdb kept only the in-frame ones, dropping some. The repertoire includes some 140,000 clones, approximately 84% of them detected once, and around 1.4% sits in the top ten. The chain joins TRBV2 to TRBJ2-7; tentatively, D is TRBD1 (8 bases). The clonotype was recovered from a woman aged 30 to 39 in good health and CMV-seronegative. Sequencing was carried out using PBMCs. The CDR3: CARSGTGALWEQYF. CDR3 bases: TGTGCCAGGAGCGGGACAGGTGCCCTCTGGGAGCAGTACTTC.